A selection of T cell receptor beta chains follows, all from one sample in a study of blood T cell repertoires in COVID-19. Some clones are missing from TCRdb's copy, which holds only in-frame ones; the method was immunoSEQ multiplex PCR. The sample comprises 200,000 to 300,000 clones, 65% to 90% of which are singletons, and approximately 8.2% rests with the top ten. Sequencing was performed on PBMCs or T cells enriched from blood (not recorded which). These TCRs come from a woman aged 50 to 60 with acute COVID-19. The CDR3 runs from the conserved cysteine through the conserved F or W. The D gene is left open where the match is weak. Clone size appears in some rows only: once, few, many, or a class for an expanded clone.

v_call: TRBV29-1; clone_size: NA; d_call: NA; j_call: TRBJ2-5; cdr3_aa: CSVGRVETQYF; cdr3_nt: TGCAGCGTTGGGAGGGTGGAGACCCAGTACTTC
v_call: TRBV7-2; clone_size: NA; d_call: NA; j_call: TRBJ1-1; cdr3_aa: CASSSYTENTEAFF; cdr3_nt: TGTGCCAGCAGCTCTTACACAGAGAACACTGAAGCTTTCTTT
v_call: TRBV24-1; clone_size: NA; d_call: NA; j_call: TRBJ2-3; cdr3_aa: CATSDPEGGTDTQYF; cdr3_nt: TGTGCCACCAGTGACCCCGAAGGGGGTACAGATACGCAGTATTTT
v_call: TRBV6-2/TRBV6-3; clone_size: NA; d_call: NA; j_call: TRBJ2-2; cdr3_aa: CASSFSQGIVSTGELFF; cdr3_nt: TGTGCCAGCAGTTTCTCTCAGGGGATAGTGAGCACCGGGGAGCTGTTTTTT
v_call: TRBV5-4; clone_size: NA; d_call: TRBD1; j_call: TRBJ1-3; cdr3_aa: CASSLGDRAGNTIYF; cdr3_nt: TGTGCCAGCAGCTTGGGAGACAGGGCTGGAAACACCATATATTTT
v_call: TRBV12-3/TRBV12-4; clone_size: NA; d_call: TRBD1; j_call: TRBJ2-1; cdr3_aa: CASRADRDNEQFF; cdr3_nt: TGTGCCAGCAGGGCCGACAGGGACAATGAGCAGTTCTTC
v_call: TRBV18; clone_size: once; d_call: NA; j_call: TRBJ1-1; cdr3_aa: CASSPPQGSMNTEAFF; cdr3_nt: TGTGCCAGCTCACCACCGCAGGGGAGCATGAACACTGAAGCTTTCTTT
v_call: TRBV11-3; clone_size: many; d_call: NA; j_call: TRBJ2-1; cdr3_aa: CASSLRLRGSDEQFF; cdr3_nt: TGTGCCAGCAGCTTAAGGCTCAGGGGTTCGGATGAGCAGTTCTTC
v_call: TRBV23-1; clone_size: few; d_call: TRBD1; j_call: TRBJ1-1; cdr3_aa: CASNLGTGRTGAFF; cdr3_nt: TGCGCCAGCAACCTCGGGACAGGGCGGACTGGAGCTTTCTTT
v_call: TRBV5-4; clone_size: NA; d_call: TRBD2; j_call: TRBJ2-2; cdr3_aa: CASSWTSGGAGELFF; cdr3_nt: TGTGCCAGCAGCTGGACTAGCGGGGGGGCCGGGGAGCTGTTTTTT
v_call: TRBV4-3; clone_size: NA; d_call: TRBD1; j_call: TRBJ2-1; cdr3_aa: CASSQDWTGVYENEQFF; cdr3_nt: TGCGCCAGCAGCCAAGACTGGACAGGGGTTTACGAAAATGAGCAGTTCTTC
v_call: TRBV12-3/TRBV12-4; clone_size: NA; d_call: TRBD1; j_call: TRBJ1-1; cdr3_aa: CASSGGTGLFAFF; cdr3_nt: TGTGCCAGCAGTGGCGGGACAGGGTTGTTTGCTTTCTTT
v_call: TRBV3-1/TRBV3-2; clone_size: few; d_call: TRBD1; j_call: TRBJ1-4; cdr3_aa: CASSLRTGGDEKLFF; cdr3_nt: TGTGCCAGCAGCCTCCGGACAGGGGGCGATGAAAAACTGTTTTTT
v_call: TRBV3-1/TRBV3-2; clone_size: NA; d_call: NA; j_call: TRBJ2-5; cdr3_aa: CASSPRDSEETQYF; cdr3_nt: TGTGCCAGCAGCCCGCGGGACAGTGAAGAGACCCAGTACTTC
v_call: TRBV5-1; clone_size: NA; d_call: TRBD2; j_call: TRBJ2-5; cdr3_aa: CASSLESGGGEETQYF; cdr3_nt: TGCGCCAGCAGCTTGGAGTCCGGGGGGGGCGAAGAGACCCAGTACTTC
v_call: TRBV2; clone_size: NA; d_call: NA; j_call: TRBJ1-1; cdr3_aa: CASRLLPEAFF; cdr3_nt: TGTGCCAGCAGGCTCCTACCTGAAGCTTTCTTT
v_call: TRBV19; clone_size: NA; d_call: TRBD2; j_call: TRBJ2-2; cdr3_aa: CASSILAGYTGELFF; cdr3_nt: TGTGCCAGTAGTATACTAGCGGGGTACACCGGGGAGCTGTTTTTT
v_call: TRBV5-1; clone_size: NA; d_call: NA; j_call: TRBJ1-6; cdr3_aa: CASSWYNGGNSPLHF; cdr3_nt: TGCGCCAGCAGCTGGTACAATGGAGGGAATTCACCCCTCCACTTT
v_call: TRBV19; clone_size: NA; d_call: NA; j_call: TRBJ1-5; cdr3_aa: CASSIDRNNQPQHF; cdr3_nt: TGTGCCAGTAGTATAGACAGAAACAATCAGCCCCAGCATTTT
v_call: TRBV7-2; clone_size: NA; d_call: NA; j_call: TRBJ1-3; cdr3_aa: CASRDRGVGNTIYF; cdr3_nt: TGTGCCAGCAGGGACCGGGGGGTCGGAAACACCATATATTTT
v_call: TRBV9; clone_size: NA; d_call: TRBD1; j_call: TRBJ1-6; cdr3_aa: CASSAGDSYNSPLHF; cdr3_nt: TGTGCCAGCAGCGCAGGGGACAGCTATAATTCACCCCTCCACTTT
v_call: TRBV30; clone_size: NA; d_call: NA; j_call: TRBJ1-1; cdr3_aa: CAWMPGYTEAFF; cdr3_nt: TGTGCCTGGATGCCGGGGTACACTGAAGCTTTCTTT
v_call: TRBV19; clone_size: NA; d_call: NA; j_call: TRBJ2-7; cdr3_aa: CASSMEGDEQYF; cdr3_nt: TGTGCCAGTAGTATGGAGGGAGACGAGCAGTACTTC
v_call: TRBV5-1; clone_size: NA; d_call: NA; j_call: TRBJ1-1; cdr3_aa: CASSGTRAGNTEAFF; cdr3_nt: TGCGCCAGCAGCGGAACGAGGGCGGGGAACACTGAAGCTTTCTTT
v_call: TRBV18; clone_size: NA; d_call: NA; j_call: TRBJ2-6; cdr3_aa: CASSVDSGANVLTF; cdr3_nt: TGTGCCAGCTCAGTAGACTCTGGGGCCAACGTCCTGACTTTC
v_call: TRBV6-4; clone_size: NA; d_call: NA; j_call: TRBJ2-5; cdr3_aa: CATEETTTLGRTCLGETQYF; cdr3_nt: TGTGCCACCGAGGAGACAACTACTCTAGGGAGGACTTGCCTCGGGGAGACCCAGTACTTC
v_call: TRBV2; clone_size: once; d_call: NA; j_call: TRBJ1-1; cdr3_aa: CASSPGRGTEAFF; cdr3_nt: TGTGCCAGCAGTCCAGGGAGGGGAACTGAAGCTTTCTTT
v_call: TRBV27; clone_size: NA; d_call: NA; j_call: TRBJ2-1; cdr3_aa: CASVQLGGQHNEQFF; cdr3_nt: TGTGCCAGCGTCCAACTGGGGGGGCAGCACAATGAGCAGTTCTTC
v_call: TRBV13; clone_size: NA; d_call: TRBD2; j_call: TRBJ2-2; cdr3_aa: CASSPRGGGTGELFF; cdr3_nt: TGTGCCAGCAGCCCAAGGGGCGGGGGGACCGGGGAGCTGTTTTTT
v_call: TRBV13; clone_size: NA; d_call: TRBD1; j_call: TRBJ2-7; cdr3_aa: CASSASGTGAYEQYF; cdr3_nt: TGTGCCAGCAGCGCCTCCGGGACAGGGGCCTACGAGCAGTACTTC
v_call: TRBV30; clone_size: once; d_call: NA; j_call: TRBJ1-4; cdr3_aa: CAWSVLVGEKLFF; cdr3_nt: TGTGCCTGGAGTGTACTCGTCGGGGAAAAACTGTTTTTT
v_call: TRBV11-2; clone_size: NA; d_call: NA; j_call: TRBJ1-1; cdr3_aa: CASSYTGNEAFF; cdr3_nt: TGTGCCAGCAGCTACACAGGGAATGAAGCTTTCTTT
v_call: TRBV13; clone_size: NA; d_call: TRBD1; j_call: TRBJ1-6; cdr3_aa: CASSTKDRGPNSPLHF; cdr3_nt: TGTGCCAGCAGCACCAAAGACAGGGGCCCCAATTCACCCCTCCACTTT
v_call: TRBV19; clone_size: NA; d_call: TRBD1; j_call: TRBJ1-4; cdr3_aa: CASSMGTGLGEKLFF; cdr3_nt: TGTGCCAGTAGTATGGGGACAGGTCTTGGTGAAAAACTGTTTTTT
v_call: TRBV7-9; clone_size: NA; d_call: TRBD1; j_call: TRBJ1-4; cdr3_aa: CASSATTGASNEKLFF; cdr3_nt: TGTGCCAGCAGCGCGACCACAGGGGCCTCTAATGAAAAACTGTTTTTT
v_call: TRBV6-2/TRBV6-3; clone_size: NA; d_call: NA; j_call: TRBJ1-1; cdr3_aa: CASSYSIGGVADTEAFF; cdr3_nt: TGTGCCAGCAGTTACTCGATAGGCGGTGTGGCGGACACTGAAGCTTTCTTT
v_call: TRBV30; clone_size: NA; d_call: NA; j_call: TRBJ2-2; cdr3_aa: CAWSRLAGDTGELFF; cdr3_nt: TGTGCCTGGAGTCGTCTAGCCGGTGACACCGGGGAGCTGTTTTTT
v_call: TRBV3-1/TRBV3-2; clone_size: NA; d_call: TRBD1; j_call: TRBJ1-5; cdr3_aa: CASSQGQSNQPQHF; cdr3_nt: TGTGCCAGCAGCCAGGGACAGAGCAATCAGCCCCAGCATTTT
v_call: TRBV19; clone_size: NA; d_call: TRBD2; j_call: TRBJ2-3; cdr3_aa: CASSDPRLAGDTDTQYF; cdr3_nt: TGTGCCAGTAGTGACCCCCGACTAGCGGGGGACACAGATACGCAGTATTTT
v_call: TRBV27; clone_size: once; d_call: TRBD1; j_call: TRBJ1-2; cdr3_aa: CASRPGTVNYGYTF; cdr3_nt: TGTGCCAGCAGGCCCGGGACAGTTAACTATGGCTACACCTTC
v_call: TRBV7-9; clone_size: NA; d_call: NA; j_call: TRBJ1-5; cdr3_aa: CASSFTGTLNQPQHF; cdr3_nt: TGTGCCAGCAGTTTCACCGGGACTCTTAATCAGCCCCAGCATTTT